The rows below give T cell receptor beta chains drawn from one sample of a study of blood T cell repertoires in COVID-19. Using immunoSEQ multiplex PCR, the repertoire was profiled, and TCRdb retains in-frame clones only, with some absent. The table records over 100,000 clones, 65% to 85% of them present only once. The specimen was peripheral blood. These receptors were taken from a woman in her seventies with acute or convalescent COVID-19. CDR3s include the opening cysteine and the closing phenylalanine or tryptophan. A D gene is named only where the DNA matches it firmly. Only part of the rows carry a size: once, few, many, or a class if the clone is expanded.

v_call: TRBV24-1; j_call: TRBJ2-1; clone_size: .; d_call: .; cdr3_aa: CATSEAFSDEQFF; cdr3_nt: TGTGCCACCAGTGAAGCGTTCTCGGATGAGCAGTTCTTC
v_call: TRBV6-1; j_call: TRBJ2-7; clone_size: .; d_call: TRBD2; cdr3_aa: CASRGTSVAYEQYF; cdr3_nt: TGTGCCAGCAGGGGGACTAGCGTTGCCTACGAGCAGTACTTC
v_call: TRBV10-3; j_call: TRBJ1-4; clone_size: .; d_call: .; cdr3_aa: CAISENTGSNEKLFF; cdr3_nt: TGTGCCATCAGTGAAAACACAGGCTCTAATGAAAAACTGTTTTTT
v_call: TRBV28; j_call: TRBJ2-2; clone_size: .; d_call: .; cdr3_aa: CASRVGQSATGELFF; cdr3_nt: TGTGCCAGCAGAGTCGGACAGTCTGCTACCGGGGAGCTGTTTTTT
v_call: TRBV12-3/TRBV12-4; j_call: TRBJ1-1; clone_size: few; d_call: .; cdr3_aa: CASSLVDNTEAFF; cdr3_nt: TGTGCCAGCAGTTTAGTAGATAACACTGAAGCTTTCTTT
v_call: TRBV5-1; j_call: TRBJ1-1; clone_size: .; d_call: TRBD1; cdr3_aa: CASSFAGGAFF; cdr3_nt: TGCGCCAGCAGCTTCGCAGGGGGCGCTTTCTTT
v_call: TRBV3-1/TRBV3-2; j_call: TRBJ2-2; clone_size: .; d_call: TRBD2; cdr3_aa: CASSRGGAELFF; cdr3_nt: TGTGCCAGCAGCCGGGGGGGTGCGGAGCTGTTTTTT
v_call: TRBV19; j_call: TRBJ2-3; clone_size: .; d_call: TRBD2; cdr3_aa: CASKFSGGQADTQYF; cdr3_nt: TGTGCCAGTAAATTCAGCGGGGGGCAGGCAGATACGCAGTATTTT
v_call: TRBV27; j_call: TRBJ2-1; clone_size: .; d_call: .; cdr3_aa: CASSFSRVAGNEQFF; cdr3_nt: TGTGCCAGCAGTTTCTCCCGCGTCGCGGGCAATGAGCAGTTCTTC
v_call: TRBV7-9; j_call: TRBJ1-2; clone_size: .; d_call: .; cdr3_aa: CASSRPPQNVNYGYTF; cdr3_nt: TGTGCCAGCAGCCGTCCCCCGCAGAACGTTAACTATGGCTACACCTTC
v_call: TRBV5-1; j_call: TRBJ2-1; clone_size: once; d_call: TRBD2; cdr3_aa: CASSLEVAGGNEQFF; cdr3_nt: TGCGCCAGCAGCTTGGAGGTAGCGGGAGGAAATGAGCAGTTCTTC
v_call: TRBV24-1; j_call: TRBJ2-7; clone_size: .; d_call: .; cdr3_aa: CATSDPRFPYEQYF; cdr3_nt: TGTGCCACCAGTGACCCCAGGTTCCCCTACGAGCAGTACTTC
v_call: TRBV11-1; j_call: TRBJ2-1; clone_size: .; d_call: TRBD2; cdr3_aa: CASSPLAGGGNEQFF; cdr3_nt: TGTGCCAGCAGCCCACTAGCGGGGGGAGGCAATGAGCAGTTCTTC
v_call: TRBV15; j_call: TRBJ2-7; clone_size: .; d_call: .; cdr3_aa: CATSRDLGGLSYEQYF; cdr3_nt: TGTGCCACCAGCAGAGATTTAGGCGGACTCTCCTACGAGCAGTACTTC
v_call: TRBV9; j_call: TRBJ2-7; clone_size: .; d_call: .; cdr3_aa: CASSVGAEPYEQYF; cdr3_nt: TGTGCCAGCAGCGTAGGGGCCGAGCCCTACGAGCAGTACTTC
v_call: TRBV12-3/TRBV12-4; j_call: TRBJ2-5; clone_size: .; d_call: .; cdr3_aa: CASSRPGRETQYF; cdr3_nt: TGTGCCAGCAGTCGCCCAGGGAGGGAGACCCAGTACTTC
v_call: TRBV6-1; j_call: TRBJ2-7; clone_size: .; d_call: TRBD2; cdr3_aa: CASSEVLAGGPYEQYF; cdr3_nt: TGTGCCAGCAGTGAAGTGCTAGCGGGAGGGCCCTACGAGCAGTACTTC
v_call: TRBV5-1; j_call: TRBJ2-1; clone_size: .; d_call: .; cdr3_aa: CASSLSTLLSDEQFF; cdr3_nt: TGCGCCAGCAGCTTGTCGACTCTCCTCAGCGATGAGCAGTTCTTC
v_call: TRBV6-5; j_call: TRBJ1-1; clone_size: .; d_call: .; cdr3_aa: CASSYDGGVWTEAFF; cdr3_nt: TGTGCCAGCAGTTACGATGGGGGGGTTTGGACTGAAGCTTTCTTT
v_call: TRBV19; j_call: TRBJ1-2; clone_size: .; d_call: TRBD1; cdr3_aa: CASGRGQEANYGYTF; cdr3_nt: TGTGCCAGCGGAAGGGGACAGGAAGCTAACTATGGCTACACCTTC
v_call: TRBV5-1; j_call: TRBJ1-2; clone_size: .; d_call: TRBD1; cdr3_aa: CASSSSTGDYGYTF; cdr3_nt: TGCGCCAGCAGCTCGTCGACAGGGGACTATGGCTACACCTTC
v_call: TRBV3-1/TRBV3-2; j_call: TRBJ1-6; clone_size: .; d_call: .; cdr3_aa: CASSQYPGGSSYNSPLHF; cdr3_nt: TGTGCCAGCAGCCAATACCCCGGCGGAAGCTCCTATAATTCACCCCTCCACTTT
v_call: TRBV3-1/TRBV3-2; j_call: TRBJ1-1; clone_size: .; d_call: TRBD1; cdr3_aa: CASSQGGDREKAFF; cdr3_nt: TGTGCCAGCAGCCAAGGGGGGGACAGGGAAAAAGCTTTCTTT
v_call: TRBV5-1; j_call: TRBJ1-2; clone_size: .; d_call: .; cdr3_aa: CASSPGGWGGYGYTF; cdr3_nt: TGCGCCAGCAGCCCCGGCGGGTGGGGAGGCTATGGCTACACCTTC
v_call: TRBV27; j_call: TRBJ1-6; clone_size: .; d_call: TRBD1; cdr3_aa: CASSWTGGSPLHF; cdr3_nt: TGTGCCAGCAGTTGGACAGGGGGTTCCCCCCTCCACTTT
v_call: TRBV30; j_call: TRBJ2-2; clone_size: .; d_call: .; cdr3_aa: CAWSRQDVNTGELFF; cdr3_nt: TGTGCCTGGAGTCGACAGGACGTTAACACCGGGGAGCTGTTTTTT
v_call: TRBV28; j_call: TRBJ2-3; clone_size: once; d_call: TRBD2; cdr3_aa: CASWTGGPGTDTQYF; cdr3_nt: TGTGCCTCTTGGACGGGAGGGCCAGGGACAGATACGCAGTATTTT
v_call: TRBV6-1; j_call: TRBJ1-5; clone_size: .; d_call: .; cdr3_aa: CASSLGTSRQPQHF; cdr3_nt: TGTGCCAGCAGCCTCGGGACATCTCGGCAGCCCCAGCATTTT
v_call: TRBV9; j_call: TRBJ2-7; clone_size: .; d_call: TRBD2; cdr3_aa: CASSRAGGSSYEQYF; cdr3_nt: TGTGCCTCCTCACGTGCGGGAGGGAGCTCCTACGAGCAGTACTTC
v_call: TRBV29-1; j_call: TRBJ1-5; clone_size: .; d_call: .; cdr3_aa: CSVALGGGSNQPQHF; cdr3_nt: TGCAGCGTTGCTTTAGGGGGGGGTAGCAATCAGCCCCAGCATTTT
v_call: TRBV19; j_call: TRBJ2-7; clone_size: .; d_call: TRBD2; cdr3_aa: CASSIDVTSGSSYEQYF; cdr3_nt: TGTGCCAGTAGTATAGACGTAACTAGCGGAAGCTCCTACGAGCAGTACTTC
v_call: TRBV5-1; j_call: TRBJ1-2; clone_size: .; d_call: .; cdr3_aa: CASSLNLGQLYGYTF; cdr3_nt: TGCGCCAGCAGTTTGAACCTCGGACAGCTCTATGGCTACACCTTC
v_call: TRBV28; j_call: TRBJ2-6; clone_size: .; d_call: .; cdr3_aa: CASSLGGSGANVLTF; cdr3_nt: TGTGCCAGCAGTTTAGGGGGCTCCGGGGCCAACGTCCTGACTTTC
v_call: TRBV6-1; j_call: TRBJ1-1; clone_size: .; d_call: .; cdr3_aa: CASSEPGQLNTEAFF; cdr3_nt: TGTGCCAGCAGTGAGCCCGGACAGTTGAACACTGAAGCTTTCTTT
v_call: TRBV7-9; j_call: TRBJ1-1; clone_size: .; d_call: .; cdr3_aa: CASRQAGVQTSEAFF; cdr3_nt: TGTGCCAGCAGACAAGCAGGGGTCCAAACCTCTGAAGCTTTCTTT
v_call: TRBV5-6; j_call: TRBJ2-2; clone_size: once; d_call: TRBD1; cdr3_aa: CASSPTGLGELFF; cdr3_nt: TGTGCCAGCAGCCCGACAGGGCTAGGGGAGCTGTTTTTT
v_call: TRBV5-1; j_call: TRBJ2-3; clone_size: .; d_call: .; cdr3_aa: CASSSRPGGFDTQYF; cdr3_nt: TGCGCCAGCAGCTCTCGACCAGGGGGGTTCGATACGCAGTATTTT